These 29 T cell receptor beta chains share one sample of origin, sequenced in a study of T cells in Graves' hyperthyroidism and ophthalmopathy. Amplification of TCR beta CDR3 regions was performed using RNA transcripts as template. The TCR CDR3 was amplified in a first-round RT-PCR using the HTBI primer set. One entry per CDR3 protein, called by TCRdb with MiXCR from the multiplex PCR reads. Of over 550,000 distinct CDR3 sequences detected, roughly 17% appear once; the ten largest clones hold 18%. Sequencing was done on a sample of blood. Receptors originate from a woman aged 18-35 years with Graves' hyperthyroidism.

The genes are TRBV4-1 and TRBJ1-2, with D possibly matching TRBD1 (5 bases). CDR3 length: 16 residues. The V end was cut by 2 bases, the J end by 8 bases, with 21 bases between. Germline CDR1 MGHRA, CDR2 YSYEKL. CDR3 bases: TGCGCCAGCAGCCAATCAGTGGGACCATCCGGACTGGGCTACACCTTC. Translated, it gives CASSQSVGPSGLGYTF.

This clonotype was detected only a few times. The CDR3 loop is CASTVTGRFVRNQPQHF. The DNA of the CDR3 is TGTGCCAGTACCGTGACAGGGAGGTTTGTCCGCAATCAGCCCCAGCATTTT. The chain links TRBV19 to TRBJ1-5; the match to TRBD1 covers 7 bases. Germline CDR1 LNHDA, CDR2 SQIVND (reference sequence). This CDR3 is 17 amino acids long. The junction had 14 bases not matched to a gene; V was cut back by 7 bases and J by 2 bases.

This clonotype was detected only a few times. The DNA for the CDR3 is TGTGCCAGTAGTCCTCACTTGACTCGCACAGATACGCAGTATTTT. It translates to CASSPHLTRTDTQYF. The V gene is TRBV19, the J gene TRBJ2-3; D not certain. Germline V gene sequence: CDR1 LNHDA, CDR2 SQIVND (reference sequence). The CDR3 has 15 residues. Trimming stripped 5 bases from V and 1 base from J, with 13 bases between.

This clonotype was picked up a small number of times. The rearrangement uses TRBV20-1 and TRBJ1-4, with TRBD1 as a possible D gene (6 bases). In germline, CDR1 is DFQATT, CDR2 SNEGSKA (reference sequence). The CDR3 contains 16 residues. V gave up 1 base and J gave up 3 bases, with 15 bases separating them. The CDR3 sequence is CSARGGGLAANEKLFF. As DNA, the CDR3 is TGCAGTGCTAGAGGAGGGGGATTGGCGGCTAATGAAAAACTGTTTTTT.

The sample holds many counts of this clonotype. The V gene is TRBV5-1, the J gene TRBJ2-7; no clear D gene. Germline CDR1 SGHRS, CDR2 YFSETQ. Trimming removed 1 base from V and 1 base from J, with 6 bases in between. The CDR3 has 13 amino acids. Here the CDR3 DNA reads TGCGCCAGCAGCTTGTGGGCATCCTACGAGCAGTACTTC. Translating gives CASSLWASYEQYF.

The chain joins TRBV20-1 to TRBJ2-1; TRBD2 matches at 7 bases. This CDR3 is 18 amino acids long. Per the germline V gene, CDR1 is DFQATT and CDR2 is SNEGSKA (reference sequence). CDR3 sequence reads: CSPEHLGEGTRSYNEQFF. In nucleotides, the CDR3 is TGCAGCCCCGAGCATCTAGGGGAGGGAACCCGCTCTTACAATGAGCAGTTCTTC.

The CDR3 here is CASSGVTGGEAFF. CDR3 DNA: TGTGCCAGCAGTGGTGTGACGGGTGGTGAAGCTTTCTTT. V gene TRBV27 combines with J gene TRBJ1-1, with no clear D. CDR3 length equals 13 residues. Germline V gives CDR1 MNHEY, CDR2 SMNVEV (reference sequence). V was shortened by 5 bases and J by 7 bases, with 14 bases between the two germline ends.

The chain links TRBV7-2 to TRBJ2-5, with 9 bases lining up with TRBD2. The CDR3 contains 15 residues. CDR1 is SGHTA and CDR2 is FQGNSA in the germline V gene. V lost 5 bases to trimming and J lost 3 bases; unmatched junction nucleotides: 7. In DNA form, the CDR3 reads TGTGCCAGCAGCGACCCCTTAGCGGGGGAAGAGACCCAGTACTTC. Its translation: CASSDPLAGEETQYF.

The chain has TRBV20-1 and TRBJ2-7; D is possibly TRBD2 (7 bases). CDR3 length: 15 residues. Germline CDR1 and CDR2: DFQATT and SNEGSKA (reference sequence). Trimming removed 6 bases from V and 4 bases from J, with 22 bases in between. In DNA, the CDR3 is TGCAGTGCCCACTCTCTTGCGGGGGCCTATTACGAGCAGTACTTC. Its protein product is CSAHSLAGAYYEQYF.

This clonotype was seen repeatedly, ten times or more. The chain joins TRBV2 to TRBJ1-4; D not resolved. Germline V gives CDR1 SNHLY, CDR2 FYNNEI. This CDR3 is 17 amino acids long. Trimming pared 4 bases from V and 2 bases from J, leaving 17 bases between. CDR3 sequence: CASSGPGRVSTNEKLFF. The CDR3 bases are TGTGCCAGCAGTGGCCCGGGTAGGGTCTCGACTAATGAAAAACTGTTTTTT.

This chain links TRBV29-1 with TRBJ1-3, with D possibly being TRBD1 (6 bases). V lost 6 bases, J lost 1 base, and 16 bases lay in between. The CDR3 runs to 15 residues. The germline V gene encodes CDR1 SQVTM and CDR2 ANQGSEA. CDR3 in DNA: TGCAGCGTCTTGCTGAGACAGGAGTCTGGAAACACCATATATTTT. The encoded protein is CSVLLRQESGNTIYF.

This clonotype was detected many times. The chain joins TRBV6-2 or TRBV6-3 to TRBJ2-1; D not resolved. Per germline, CDR1 MNHEY and CDR2 SVGEGT. The CDR3 runs 15 residues. Trimming removed 8 bases at V and 4 bases at J, with 18 bases between. The CDR3 DNA follows: TGTGCCAGCGTCGAGCGCGAGCCAACTTACAATGAGCAGTTCTTC. Translated, it gives CASVEREPTYNEQFF.

The V and J genes are TRBV24-1 and TRBJ2-5, with D possibly matching TRBD2 (6 bases). The CDR3 loop spans 15 amino acids. Germline V gene data show CDR1 as KGHDR and CDR2 as SFDVKD. V shed 9 bases and J shed 2 bases, with 18 bases lying between them. Here the CDR3 reads CATGVGGAAQETQYF. The CDR3 region has the DNA TGTGCCACCGGGGTCGGGGGAGCGGCTCAAGAGACCCAGTACTTC.

In its sample, this clonotype was seen a few times. This chain connects TRBV5-4 to TRBJ2-5; D not resolved. V was pared by 1 base and J by 0 bases, with 13 bases between. There are 16 residues in the CDR3. Germline V gives CDR1 SGHNT, CDR2 YYREEE (reference sequence). CDR3 sequence (DNA): TGTGCCAGCAGCTTGAACTTACAGAGTTACCAAGAGACCCAGTACTTC. Its translation is CASSLNLQSYQETQYF.

Worth noting for this clonotype: A read error may explain this, as a much larger clone is one base away. The CDR3, as DNA: TGTGCCAGCAGAGAAAGGGGACAGGGGTACTACGAGCAGTTCTTC. Its translation: CASRERGQGYYEQFF. V and J are TRBV27 and TRBJ2-7, with 10 bases lining up with TRBD1. The DNA end lines up better with TRBJ2-1; the J call may be wrong. This CDR3 region has 15 residues. Germline V lookup: CDR1 MNHEY, CDR2 SMNVEV (reference sequence).

V gene TRBV29-1 combines with J gene TRBJ2-3; a possible D gene is TRBD1 (5 bases). CDR3 length: 15 residues. Trimming left V 4 bases short and J 1 base short, with 15 bases between. Germline CDR1 is SQVTM and CDR2 is ANQGSEA. CDR3 DNA sequence: TGCAGCGTTGTTGAGTACAGGACACGCACAGATACGCAGTATTTT. As protein: CSVVEYRTRTDTQYF.

This chain links TRBV6-2 or TRBV6-3 with TRBJ1-5; no clear D. This CDR3 contains 15 residues. Germline-derived CDR1 and CDR2 are MNHEY and SVGEGT. V shed 8 bases and J shed 3 bases, with 17 bases lying between them. DNA of the CDR3: TGTGCCAGCGCCCCCCCGGGAACTCTCAATCAGCCCCAGCATTTT. Protein: CASAPPGTLNQPQHF.

V and J are TRBV20-1 and TRBJ2-3, with 9 bases that match TRBD2. J lost 2 bases, V lost 0 bases, and 3 bases had no gene match. This CDR3 spans 15 amino acids. CDR1 is DFQATT and CDR2 is SNEGSKA in the germline V gene (reference sequence). CDR3 protein: CSARDLAGSTDTQYF. The CDR3 nucleotides are TGCAGTGCTAGAGACCTAGCGGGGTCCACAGATACGCAGTATTTT.

The rearrangement joins TRBV19 to TRBJ2-3; 10 bases match TRBD2. CDR3 length: 16 residues. The V gene's germline CDR1 is LNHDA and CDR2 SQIVND (reference sequence). Unmatched junction bases numbered 1, after V lost 0 bases and J lost 1 base. This CDR3 is CASSIDSGGRTDTQYF. The CDR3 nucleotides read TGTGCCAGTAGTATAGATAGCGGGGGGCGCACAGATACGCAGTATTTT. Full variable domain (outside the CDR3, taken from reference TRBV19 and TRBJ2-3): DGGITQSPKYLFRKEGQNVTLSCEQNLNHDAMYWYRQDPGQGLRLIYYSQIVNDFQKGDIAEGYSVSREKKESFPLTVTSAQKNPTAFYLCASSIDSGGRTDTQYFGPGTRLTVL.

This clonotype was counted many times. The chain joins TRBV6-2 or TRBV6-3 to TRBJ2-7; D may be TRBD2 (5 bases). V gave up 8 bases and J gave up 2 bases, with 16 bases separating them. Germline V gene lookup returns CDR1 MNHEY and CDR2 SVGEGT. This CDR3 spans 14 amino acids. In DNA form, the CDR3 reads TGTGCCAGCGCCTATAGCGAGACCACCTACGAGCAGTACTTC. Residues: CASAYSETTYEQYF.

This clonotype was detected ten times or more. V and J are TRBV7-2 and TRBJ1-3; possibly TRBD1 for D (6 bases). The V and J ends lost 1 base and 4 bases respectively, with 11 bases between them. The CDR3 extends over 15 amino acids. Per the germline V gene, CDR1 is SGHTA and CDR2 is FQGNSA. The CDR3 nucleotides are TGTGCCAGCAGCTTAGGGAGTACAGGGGGAAACACCATATATTTT. Protein product: CASSLGSTGGNTIYF.

Only a few counts were recorded for this clonotype. One base away lies a much larger clone, so this may be a sequencing read error. The rearrangement joins TRBV11-2 to TRBJ2-7, with 7 bases that match TRBD1. The V gene's germline CDR1 is SGHAT and CDR2 FQNNGV. The CDR3 totals 15 residues. The CDR3: CASNRQGWLTYEPYF. The CDR3 DNA sequence: TGTGCCAGCAACAGACAGGGATGGCTAACCTACGAGCCGTACTTC. Variable domain in full (rest from reference TRBV11-2 and TRBJ2-7): EAGVAQSPRYKIIEKRQSVAFWCNPISGHATLYWYQQILGQGPKLLIQFQNNGVVDDSQLPKDRFSAERLKGVDSTLKIQPAKLEDSAVYLCASNRQGWLTYEPYFGPGTRLTVT.

V gene TRBV7-9 combines with J gene TRBJ2-2, with D tentatively TRBD2 (6 bases). The V end was cut by 7 bases, the J end by 1 base, with 13 bases between. The CDR3 covers 15 residues. Germline V CDR1 and CDR2: SEHNR, FQNEAQ (reference sequence). As DNA, the CDR3 is TGTGCCAGCAAGGGCCGGCGGGGGAACACCGGGGAGCTGTTTTTT. Protein product: CASKGRRGNTGELFF.

Ten or more counts support this clonotype. This chain joins TRBV6-1 and TRBJ2-1; 11 bases map to TRBD2. The CDR3 covers 13 residues. Germline V gene data show CDR1 as MNHNS and CDR2 as SASEGT. V gave up 6 bases and J gave up 7 bases; unmatched junction bases: 2. CDR3 residues: CASRLAGVNEQFF. The DNA for the CDR3 is TGTGCCAGCAGACTAGCGGGAGTGAATGAGCAGTTCTTC.

CDR3 sequence: CASSFQGSSPLHF. Written as DNA, the CDR3 is TGTGCCAGCAGCTTCCAGGGAAGTTCACCCCTCCACTTT. The J gene is TRBJ1-6, the V gene TRBV5-4, with D possibly matching TRBD1 (5 bases). Per germline, CDR1 SGHNT and CDR2 YYREEE (reference sequence). This CDR3 is built from 13 residues. Trimming cost V 2 bases and J 9 bases, with 9 bases left between them.

In this sample, this clonotype turned up a few times. The chain has TRBV4-1 and TRBJ1-5; 9 bases are shared with TRBD1. Germline V gives CDR1 MGHRA, CDR2 YSYEKL. The CDR3 extends over 19 amino acids. Losses at the gene ends were 1 base for V and 4 bases for J; bases not matched to a gene: 14. The CDR3, as DNA: TGCGCCAGCAGCCAAGTTGTCCGTAAGGACGGGACAGGGAATCAGCCCCAGCATTTT. This encodes CASSQVVRKDGTGNQPQHF.

This clonotype appeared many times. The genes are TRBV28 and TRBJ1-1; 9 bases are a match to TRBD1. The germline gives CDR1 MDHEN, CDR2 SYDVKM. V shed 2 bases and J 4 bases; nucleotides not matched to a gene: 11. The CDR3 consists of 17 residues. The CDR3 DNA reads as TGTGCCAGCAGTTTAAGGGGGACAGGGACCTTAGGCACTGAAGCTTTCTTT. It translates to CASSLRGTGTLGTEAFF.

This clonotype was counted many times. This chain joins TRBV11-2 and TRBJ2-2; D not certain. The CDR3 is 13 residues long. Germline lookup yields CDR1 SGHAT and CDR2 FQNNGV. Trimming cost V 8 bases and J 3 bases, with 10 bases left between them. For the CDR3, the DNA is TGTGCCAGCGAGACAAGTTACACCGGGGAGCTGTTTTTT. This codes for CASETSYTGELFF.

This clonotype was seen at least ten times. V gene TRBV20-1 combines with J gene TRBJ2-7; 9 bases match TRBD2. V was clipped by 0 bases and J by 2 bases; unmatched bases: 5. The CDR3 runs to 15 residues. Germline V lookup: CDR1 DFQATT, CDR2 SNEGSKA (reference sequence). CDR3 region: CSARDRLAGTYEQYF. The CDR3 DNA is TGCAGTGCTAGAGATCGGCTAGCGGGAACCTACGAGCAGTACTTC.